Each of the 25 T cell receptor beta chains below was sequenced from the same sample in a study of identical twins (dated by TCRdb to the mid-2010s). Library preparation used 5' RACE. TCRdb names Illumina HiSeq 2000 as the instrument used. The raw public data were reprocessed by TCRdb itself: fastp quality trimming at Q25, MiXCR clonotype calling, in-frame beta chains only. CDR3 protein sequences are deduplicated, and each keeps its most common genes and DNA. The sample table contains 1.5 million to 2 million distinct CDR3 sequences; only one count was recorded for around 33% of them. The ten largest clones add up to about 0.27% of the sample. Material: cord blood. These receptors were taken from a newborn girl in good health.

The table lists this clonotype with a few counts. This sequence joins TRBV27 and TRBJ2-3, with D tentatively TRBD2 (5 bases). Looked up from germline, CDR1 is MNHEY and CDR2 is SMNVEV (reference sequence). V was clipped by 4 bases and J by 1 base, with 18 bases between them. The CDR3 has 17 amino acids. The CDR3 DNA reads TGTGCCAGCAGTTCAAAAACAGCCCTGAGGGGCACAGATACGCAGTATTTT. This encodes CASSSKTALRGTDTQYF.

The rearrangement uses TRBV2 and TRBJ1-4, with D possibly TRBD1 on 6 matching bases. The CDR3 has 14 amino acids. Germline values: CDR1 SNHLY, CDR2 FYNNEI. The germline V and J ends were trimmed by 6 bases and 10 bases, with 18 bases remaining between them. Here the CDR3 reads CASSYSEGRGKLFF. DNA of the CDR3: TGTGCCAGCAGCTATTCGGAGGGCAGGGGAAAACTGTTTTTT.

This clonotype was seen many times. The DNA of the CDR3 is TGTGCCAGCAGCCAAGTTACCGGGACAGGGATCAATGAGCAGTTCTTC. This translates into CASSQVTGTGINEQFF. The chain has TRBV3-1 and TRBJ2-1; 9 bases agree with TRBD1. V lost 1 base and J lost 6; bases outside the gene matches: 7. Per germline, CDR1 LGHDT and CDR2 YNNKEL (reference sequence). This CDR3 region has 16 residues.

This chain links TRBV7-2 with TRBJ2-7; D might be TRBD1 (5 bases). Germline-derived CDR1 and CDR2 are SGHTA and FQGNSA. Trimming shortened V by 2 bases and J by 2 bases, and 10 bases separated the two germline ends. The CDR3 consists of 14 residues. This chain's CDR3 is CASSLQQATYEQYF. In DNA, the CDR3 is TGTGCCAGCAGCTTACAACAGGCGACCTACGAGCAGTACTTC.

This clonotype was seen a few times. The chain uses TRBV12-3 or TRBV12-4 and TRBJ2-3; 13 bases map to TRBD2. Trimming at V came to 3 bases and at J to 3 bases, leaving 12 bases not matched to a gene. The CDR3 length is 19 residues. The CDR3 nucleotides read TGTGCCAGCAGTTTTTGGGGACTAGCGGGGCCAGCTCGGACAGATACGCAGTATTTT. Protein: CASSFWGLAGPARTDTQYF.

This clonotype turned up a few times. This chain links TRBV18 with TRBJ1-4; D is perhaps TRBD1 (5 bases). Germline CDR1 is KGHSH and CDR2 is LQKENI. Trimming removed 0 bases at V and 7 bases at J, with 6 bases between. The CDR3 is 13 amino acids. In nucleotides, the CDR3 is TGTGCCAGCTCACCACCCCAGGGTGAAAAACTGTTTTTT. It codes for CASSPPQGEKLFF.

Notes on this clonotype: A much larger clone is a single base away; this may be a read error. CDR3 loop: CGSSLLAAHYEQYF. In DNA, the CDR3 is TGTGGCAGCAGTCTACTAGCGGCCCACTACGAGCAGTACTTC. The rearrangement links TRBV27 to TRBJ2-7, with 8 bases lining up with TRBD2. CDR3 length: 14 residues. CDR1 MNHEY and CDR2 SMNVEV come from the germline V gene (reference sequence).

This chain joins TRBV3-1 and TRBJ2-1; TRBD2 matches at 12 bases. After removal of 3 bases from V and 6 bases from J, the junction contained 6 bases not matched to a gene. The CDR3 spans 16 residues. Germline V gives CDR1 LGHDT, CDR2 YNNKEL (reference sequence). CDR3 bases: TGTGCCAGCAGCCAGAGACTAGCGGGAGTCCGCAATGAGCAGTTCTTC. This encodes CASSQRLAGVRNEQFF.

The chain links TRBV20-1 to TRBJ2-7, with D uncertain. The CDR3 is 11 residues long. CDR1 is DFQATT, CDR2 SNEGSKA, per germline (reference sequence). Trimming removed 7 bases from V and 7 bases from J, with 14 bases in between. The CDR3 sequence is CSVATYNEQYF. CDR3 coding DNA: TGCAGTGTGGCGACTTACAATGAGCAGTACTTC.

The chain has TRBV20-1 and TRBJ1-4; D possibly corresponds to TRBD1 (6 bases). Germline loops: CDR1 DFQATT, CDR2 SNEGSKA (reference sequence). The germline V and J ends were trimmed by 0 bases and 7 bases, with 18 bases remaining between them. The CDR3 is made up of 16 amino acids. In DNA form, the CDR3 reads TGCAGTGCTAGAGATTTATTCCGTCGGGGGCGTGAAAAACTGTTTTTT. This encodes CSARDLFRRGREKLFF.

This clonotype was found many times. This rearrangement joins TRBV27 to TRBJ2-7, with 8 bases fitting TRBD2. The germline CDR1 and CDR2 sequences are MNHEY and SMNVEV (reference sequence). With 0 bases clipped from V and 3 bases from J, the junction kept 7 bases outside the gene matches. The CDR3 contains 16 residues. In nucleotides, the CDR3 is TGTGCCAGCAGTTTATCCCCGGGACTAGGGGACTACGAGCAGTACTTC. Translation: CASSLSPGLGDYEQYF.

V is TRBV5-1 and J is TRBJ2-3; 7 positions agree with TRBD1. This CDR3 comprises 14 residues. V trimming: 7 bases; J trimming: 2 bases; junction bases outside the gene matches: 7. The germline CDR1 and CDR2 sequences are SGHRS and YFSETQ. In nucleotides, the CDR3 is TGCGCCAGCGCCCCGGGACAGAACACAGATACGCAGTATTTT. Translated: CASAPGQNTDTQYF.

This clonotype appeared a few times. J is TRBJ2-1 and V is TRBV3-1; 9 bases line up with TRBD1. In germline, CDR1 is LGHDT, CDR2 YNNKEL (reference sequence). This CDR3 region has 15 residues. V dropped 3 bases and J dropped 5; count of bases not matched to a gene: 5. CDR3 sequence reads: CASSHGTGWHNEQFF. CDR3 DNA sequence: TGTGCCAGCAGCCACGGGACAGGGTGGCACAATGAGCAGTTCTTC.

In regard to this clonotype: Since a much larger clone is just one base distant, this may be a read error. The chain carries TRBV10-3 and TRBJ2-5; 7 nucleotides line up with TRBD1. The length of the CDR3 is 13 residues. Germline V gives CDR1 ENHRY, CDR2 SYGVKD. The CDR3 region is CAVSESGGETQYF. The CDR3 DNA is TGTGCCGTCAGTGAGTCAGGGGGAGAGACCCAGTACTTC.

To note about this clonotype: A read error may produce the germline difference seen at one junction end. The genes are TRBV3-1 and TRBJ1-1; D possibly corresponds to TRBD1 (6 bases). The CDR3 totals 14 residues. Germline V CDR1 and CDR2: LGHDT, YNNKEL (reference sequence). CDR3 DNA sequence: TGTGCCAGCAGCGGCCGACAGGTGAACACTGAGGCTTTCTTT. It yields the protein CASSGRQVNTEAFF. The whole variable domain, remainder taken from reference TRBV3-1 and TRBJ1-1, is DTAVSQTPKYLVTQMGNDKSIKCEQNLGHDTMYWYKQDSKKFLKIMFSYNNKELIINETVPNRFSPKSPDKAHLNLHINSLELGDSAVYFCASSGRQVNTEAFFGQGTRLTVV.

This clonotype was detected only a few times. This rearrangement joins TRBV20-1 to TRBJ2-4, with 7 bases lining up with TRBD1. Germline CDR1 DFQATT, CDR2 SNEGSKA (reference sequence). Unmatched junction bases numbered 5, after V lost 5 bases and J lost 4 bases. This CDR3 has 13 amino acids. CDR3 in amino acids: CSAATGVKNIQYF. Written as DNA, the CDR3 is TGCAGTGCTGCCACAGGGGTTAAAAACATTCAGTACTTC.

This rearrangement joins TRBV3-1 to TRBJ1-2; D remains ambiguous. Looked up from germline, CDR1 is LGHDT and CDR2 is YNNKEL (reference sequence). The CDR3 is made up of 12 amino acids. Trimming shortened V by 5 bases and J by 8 bases, and 12 bases separated the two germline ends. CDR3 bases: TGTGCCAGCAGCAGACTTGAAGGAGGCTACACCTTC. It encodes CASSRLEGGYTF.

The V gene is TRBV20-1, the J gene TRBJ1-4; TRBD1 is a possible D gene (5 bases). This CDR3 has 14 amino acids. CDR1 and CDR2 from the germline V gene are DFQATT and SNEGSKA (reference sequence). V dropped 0 bases and J dropped 7 bases, with 12 bases sitting between them. CDR3 sequence reads: CSARDGAGGEKLFF. The CDR3 coding sequence is TGCAGTGCTAGAGATGGGGCGGGGGGTGAAAAACTGTTTTTT.

This clonotype was picked up many times. This rearrangement joins TRBV12-3 or TRBV12-4 to TRBJ2-7; TRBD1 might be the D (5 bases). CDR3 length equals 14 residues. V was cut by 2 bases and J by 2 bases, with 10 bases left in between. The CDR3 coding sequence is TGTGCCAGCAGTTTATTGGCAGGGCCCTACGAGCAGTACTTC. This codes for CASSLLAGPYEQYF.

There are a few counts of this clonotype. The rearrangement links TRBV7-8 to TRBJ2-5; the D gene could be TRBD1 or TRBD2 (7 bases each). Looked up from germline, CDR1 is SGHVS and CDR2 is FQNEAQ. The CDR3 sequence is 16 residues long. The germline V and J ends were trimmed by 7 bases and 0 bases, with 18 bases remaining between them. CDR3 protein: CASIPGGGAYQETQYF. The CDR3 nucleotides are TGTGCCAGCATCCCAGGGGGGGGCGCGTACCAAGAGACCCAGTACTTC. The full variable domain, with the rest looked up from reference TRBV7-8 and TRBJ2-5, is GAGVSQSPRYKVAKRGQDVALRCDPISGHVSLFWYQQALGQGPEFLTYFQNEAQLDKSGLPSDRFFAERPEGSVSTLKIQRTQQEDSAVYLCASIPGGGAYQETQYFGPGTRLLVL.

CDR3 sequence (DNA): TGCAGCGTTGCCCTAGCGGTTATACACAGGGGTACGCAGTATTTT. It specifies CSVALAVIHRGTQYF. The V and J genes are TRBV29-1 and TRBJ2-3; the D gene could be TRBD1 or TRBD2 (7 bases each). The CDR3 totals 15 residues. V was clipped by 4 bases and J by 8 bases, with 22 bases between them. CDR1 and CDR2 from the germline V gene are SQVTM and ANQGSEA.

In its sample, this clonotype was seen a few times. J is TRBJ1-2 and V is TRBV12-5, with TRBD1 matching over 8 bases. Unmatched junction bases numbered 12, after V lost 2 bases and J lost 7 bases. Germline V gene sequence: CDR1 LGHNT, CDR2 FRNRAP. The CDR3 covers 16 residues. CDR3 amino acids: CASGLPPDRARSGYTF. The CDR3 region has the DNA TGTGCTAGTGGTTTGCCCCCGGACAGGGCAAGGAGTGGCTACACCTTC.

Concerning this clonotype: Given a much more abundant clone one base away, this may be a read error. The V gene is TRBV7-2, the J gene TRBJ2-1; D ambiguous. The CDR3 has 15 residues. The V end was cut by 7 bases, the J end by 15 bases, with 28 bases between. Germline assignment: CDR1 SGHTA and CDR2 FQGNSA. CDR3 sequence: CASNFSILASESTFF. CDR3 sequence (DNA): TGTGCCAGCAACTTCTCTATATTAGCCTCTGAGAGTACGTTCTTC.

J is TRBJ2-7 and V is TRBV6-2 or TRBV6-3; maybe TRBD1 (6 bases). CDR3 length equals 14 residues. Trimming removed 6 bases at V and 0 bases at J, with 12 bases between. CDR1 is MNHEY, CDR2 SVGEGT, per germline. This CDR3 is CASSWGRGSYEQYF. For the CDR3, the DNA is TGTGCCAGCAGCTGGGGCAGGGGCTCCTACGAGCAGTACTTC.

This clonotype was counted a few times. In DNA, the CDR3 is TGTGCCAGCAGCAAAAGTAGCGGGGGAAGCACAGATACGCAGTATTTT. It encodes CASSKSSGGSTDTQYF. The chain carries TRBV5-4 and TRBJ2-3; TRBD2 matches 9 bases. CDR1 and CDR2 (germline): SGHNT, YYREEE (reference sequence). This CDR3 spans 16 amino acids. J gave up 0 bases and V 4 bases, and 6 bases lay outside the gene matches. The whole variable domain, filled in from reference TRBV5-4 and TRBJ2-3, reads ETGVTQSPTHLIKTRGQQVTLRCSSQSGHNTVSWYQQALGQGPQFIFQYYREEENGRGNFPPRFSGLQFPNYSSELNVNALELDDSALYLCASSKSSGGSTDTQYFGPGTRLTVL.